A selection of T cell receptor beta chains follows, all from one sample in a study of blood T cell repertoires in COVID-19. Method: immunoSEQ multiplex PCR; TCRdb's copy keeps in-frame clones and lacks some. The sample lists about 100,000 clones, about 83% seen once, with more than 10% in the top ten. The source material was peripheral blood. The receptors stem from a human donor in a cohort sampled during active COVID-19. Both conserved end residues are part of each CDR3. Fields, in order: clone size, D gene, V gene, J gene, CDR3 protein, CDR3 DNA. The D gene is left open where the match is weak. Clone size appears in some rows only: once, few, many, or a class for an expanded clone.

abundance: -
d_gene: -
v_gene: TRBV7-4
j_gene: TRBJ1-4
CDR3aa: CASSQGSRAEEKLFF
CDR3nt: TGTGCCAGCAGCCAGGGGTCCAGGGCCGAGGAAAAACTGTTTTTT

abundance: once
d_gene: TRBD1
v_gene: TRBV6-2/TRBV6-3
j_gene: TRBJ1-1
CDR3aa: CASSYPPQGAEAFF
CDR3nt: TGTGCCAGCAGTTACCCACCCCAGGGGGCAGAAGCTTTCTTT

abundance: -
d_gene: TRBD1
v_gene: TRBV5-1
j_gene: TRBJ1-2
CDR3aa: CASRSTGGGSGYTF
CDR3nt: TGCGCCAGCAGGTCGACAGGGGGCGGTTCTGGCTACACCTTC

abundance: -
d_gene: -
v_gene: TRBV6-1
j_gene: TRBJ2-6
CDR3aa: CASSEFPGANVLTF
CDR3nt: TGTGCCAGCAGTGAATTCCCAGGGGCCAACGTCCTGACTTTC

abundance: -
d_gene: TRBD2
v_gene: TRBV19
j_gene: TRBJ2-3
CDR3aa: CASSIGGGRDTQYF
CDR3nt: TGTGCCAGTAGTATTGGGGGGGGGAGAGATACGCAGTATTTT

abundance: -
d_gene: -
v_gene: TRBV6-6
j_gene: TRBJ1-1
CDR3aa: CASSYVNLNTEAFF
CDR3nt: TGTGCCAGCAGTTACGTCAACTTGAACACTGAAGCTTTCTTT

abundance: once
d_gene: TRBD1
v_gene: TRBV19
j_gene: TRBJ1-2
CDR3aa: CASNTPGQTRGYTF
CDR3nt: TGTGCCAGTAACACTCCGGGACAGACGCGGGGCTACACCTTC

abundance: -
d_gene: -
v_gene: TRBV12-1
j_gene: TRBJ1-3
CDR3aa: CASSITGVGNTIYF
CDR3nt: TGTGCCAGCAGCATAACAGGGGTGGGAAACACCATATATTTT

abundance: once
d_gene: -
v_gene: TRBV2
j_gene: TRBJ2-3
CDR3aa: CASSVQRATDTQYF
CDR3nt: TGTGCCAGCAGTGTCCAGCGCGCCACAGATACGCAGTATTTT

abundance: -
d_gene: TRBD2
v_gene: TRBV2
j_gene: TRBJ2-1
CDR3aa: CASRLAGPVNEQFF
CDR3nt: TGTGCCAGCCGACTAGCGGGACCGGTCAATGAGCAGTTCTTC

abundance: -
d_gene: TRBD2
v_gene: TRBV25-1
j_gene: TRBJ2-1
CDR3aa: CASGRGGYNEQFF
CDR3nt: TGTGCCAGTGGGCGGGGGGGGTACAATGAGCAGTTCTTC

abundance: -
d_gene: -
v_gene: TRBV19
j_gene: TRBJ1-1
CDR3aa: CASSTGPQGTNTEAFF
CDR3nt: TGTGCCAGTAGTACCGGACCCCAAGGGACAAACACTGAAGCTTTCTTT

abundance: few
d_gene: -
v_gene: TRBV25-1
j_gene: TRBJ1-5
CDR3aa: CASSEGGGNQPQHF
CDR3nt: TGTGCCAGCAGTGAAGGAGGTGGCAATCAGCCCCAGCATTTT

abundance: -
d_gene: TRBD1
v_gene: TRBV18
j_gene: TRBJ2-1
CDR3aa: CASSPLSGGSNEQFF
CDR3nt: TGTGCCAGCTCACCCCTTTCAGGGGGAAGCAATGAGCAGTTCTTC

abundance: -
d_gene: -
v_gene: TRBV4-3
j_gene: TRBJ1-2
CDR3aa: CASSQDYTGVYGYTF
CDR3nt: TGCGCCAGCAGCCAAGACTACACGGGGGTCTATGGCTACACCTTC

abundance: few
d_gene: TRBD2
v_gene: TRBV11-2
j_gene: TRBJ2-7
CDR3aa: CASSSGTSGRYEQYF
CDR3nt: TGTGCCAGCAGCTCAGGGACTAGCGGGAGGTACGAGCAGTACTTC

abundance: -
d_gene: -
v_gene: TRBV5-5
j_gene: TRBJ1-3
CDR3aa: CASSLTLNSGNTIYF
CDR3nt: TGTGCCAGCAGCTTGACACTAAACTCTGGAAACACCATATATTTT

abundance: once
d_gene: -
v_gene: TRBV5-1
j_gene: TRBJ2-2
CDR3aa: CASTPTWSLNTGELFF
CDR3nt: TGCGCCAGCACCCCTACCTGGAGCCTGAACACCGGGGAGCTGTTTTTT

abundance: -
d_gene: -
v_gene: TRBV29-1
j_gene: TRBJ2-5
CDR3aa: CSATDYIQETQYF
CDR3nt: TGCAGCGCAACGGACTACATTCAAGAGACCCAGTACTTC

abundance: -
d_gene: TRBD1
v_gene: TRBV18
j_gene: TRBJ1-1
CDR3aa: CASSPIWDRGIEAFF
CDR3nt: TGTGCCAGCTCACCGATCTGGGACAGGGGGATTGAAGCTTTCTTT

abundance: -
d_gene: -
v_gene: TRBV5-1
j_gene: TRBJ2-7
CDR3aa: CASSLEDRAYEQYF
CDR3nt: TGCGCCAGCAGCTTGGAAGACAGAGCCTACGAGCAGTACTTC

abundance: -
d_gene: TRBD2
v_gene: TRBV12-3/TRBV12-4
j_gene: TRBJ2-1
CDR3aa: CASRAGVSNEQFF
CDR3nt: TGTGCCAGCAGGGCGGGAGTATCAAATGAGCAGTTCTTC

abundance: -
d_gene: TRBD1
v_gene: TRBV9
j_gene: TRBJ2-3
CDR3aa: CASSPRRGPGQGSQDTQYF
CDR3nt: TGTGCCAGCAGCCCCCGACGCGGGCCGGGACAGGGCTCCCAAGATACGCAGTATTTT

abundance: -
d_gene: -
v_gene: TRBV7-2
j_gene: TRBJ2-7
CDR3aa: CASSLPSYEQYF
CDR3nt: TGTGCCAGCAGCCTCCCCTCCTACGAGCAGTACTTC

abundance: -
d_gene: -
v_gene: TRBV3-1/TRBV3-2
j_gene: TRBJ1-1
CDR3aa: CASSPSSYTEAFF
CDR3nt: TGTGCCAGCAGCCCGAGTTCTTACACTGAAGCTTTCTTT

abundance: once
d_gene: TRBD1
v_gene: TRBV7-8
j_gene: TRBJ1-3
CDR3aa: CASSSLTRQGPSGNTIYF
CDR3nt: TGTGCCAGCAGCTCGCTAACCCGACAGGGGCCCTCTGGAAACACCATATATTTT

abundance: -
d_gene: -
v_gene: TRBV19
j_gene: TRBJ1-2
CDR3aa: CASFGQPVGNTF
CDR3nt: TGTGCCAGTTTTGGACAGCCGGTGGGAAACACCTTC

abundance: -
d_gene: -
v_gene: TRBV6-5
j_gene: TRBJ1-5
CDR3aa: CASRPPGDNQPQHF
CDR3nt: TGTGCCAGCAGACCGCCGGGAGACAATCAGCCCCAGCATTTT

abundance: -
d_gene: TRBD1
v_gene: TRBV30
j_gene: TRBJ1-2
CDR3aa: CAWEDRRGYTF
CDR3nt: TGTGCCTGGGAGGACAGGCGCGGCTACACCTTC

abundance: few
d_gene: TRBD2
v_gene: TRBV20-1
j_gene: TRBJ2-7
CDR3aa: CSASPWTSGSSYEQYF
CDR3nt: TGCAGTGCTAGTCCATGGACTAGCGGGAGCTCCTACGAGCAGTACTTC

abundance: once
d_gene: TRBD1
v_gene: TRBV5-1
j_gene: TRBJ2-3
CDR3aa: CASSSRVRGQGDTQYF
CDR3nt: TGCGCCAGCAGCTCCCGCGTTAGGGGGCAGGGAGATACGCAGTATTTT

abundance: once
d_gene: -
v_gene: TRBV30
j_gene: TRBJ2-5
CDR3aa: CAWRLTGRKTQYF
CDR3nt: TGTGCCTGGAGGCTGACAGGACGGAAGACCCAGTACTTC

abundance: -
d_gene: -
v_gene: TRBV7-6
j_gene: TRBJ2-7
CDR3aa: CASSSRARGSRDEQYF
CDR3nt: TGTGCCAGCAGCTCGAGGGCCAGGGGTTCCCGGGACGAGCAGTACTTC

abundance: once
d_gene: TRBD2
v_gene: TRBV9
j_gene: TRBJ2-3
CDR3aa: CASSVEASGKTDTQYF
CDR3nt: TGTGCCAGCAGCGTAGAGGCTAGCGGGAAAACAGATACGCAGTATTTT

abundance: few
d_gene: -
v_gene: TRBV5-1
j_gene: TRBJ2-1
CDR3aa: CASNKLSGLNEQFF
CDR3nt: TGCGCCAGCAACAAGTTAAGTGGGCTTAATGAGCAGTTCTTC

abundance: -
d_gene: -
v_gene: TRBV12-5
j_gene: TRBJ2-7
CDR3aa: CASAFTQGSYEQYF
CDR3nt: TGTGCTAGTGCCTTTACCCAGGGTTCCTACGAGCAGTACTTC

abundance: -
d_gene: -
v_gene: TRBV5-1
j_gene: TRBJ1-5
CDR3aa: CASSLDYSNQPQHF
CDR3nt: TGCGCCAGCAGCTTGGATTATAGCAATCAGCCCCAGCATTTT

abundance: -
d_gene: TRBD2
v_gene: TRBV5-6
j_gene: TRBJ2-1
CDR3aa: CASSLRLAGDNEQFF
CDR3nt: TGTGCCAGCAGCTTACGACTAGCGGGGGACAATGAGCAGTTCTTC

abundance: -
d_gene: TRBD1
v_gene: TRBV18
j_gene: TRBJ2-7
CDR3aa: CASSDRGGYEQYF
CDR3nt: TGTGCCAGCTCAGACAGGGGTGGCTACGAGCAGTACTTC

abundance: -
d_gene: -
v_gene: TRBV4-3
j_gene: TRBJ1-2
CDR3aa: CASSQLLTTPYGYTF
CDR3nt: TGCGCCAGCAGCCAACTTCTAACCACCCCCTATGGCTACACCTTC

abundance: -
d_gene: -
v_gene: TRBV4-1
j_gene: TRBJ1-1
CDR3aa: CASSHYFRAEAFF
CDR3nt: TGCGCCAGCAGCCATTATTTTCGCGCTGAAGCTTTCTTT

abundance: -
d_gene: TRBD1
v_gene: TRBV7-2
j_gene: TRBJ1-2
CDR3aa: CASSSGTGNGYTF
CDR3nt: TGTGCCAGCAGCTCCGGGACAGGGAACGGCTACACCTTC

abundance: -
d_gene: TRBD1
v_gene: TRBV7-2
j_gene: TRBJ1-1
CDR3aa: CASSRGTGVFNTEAFF
CDR3nt: TGTGCCAGCAGCCGCGGGACAGGGGTTTTTAACACTGAAGCTTTCTTT

abundance: -
d_gene: TRBD2
v_gene: TRBV5-6
j_gene: TRBJ2-1
CDR3aa: CASNPLQREDYNEQFF
CDR3nt: TGTGCCAGCAACCCCCTCCAGCGGGAAGATTACAATGAGCAGTTCTTC

abundance: once
d_gene: TRBD2
v_gene: TRBV7-2
j_gene: TRBJ2-5
CDR3aa: CASRHSGGAGETQYF
CDR3nt: TGTGCCAGCAGACATAGCGGGGGAGCAGGAGAGACCCAGTACTTC

abundance: -
d_gene: TRBD1
v_gene: TRBV2
j_gene: TRBJ2-3
CDR3aa: CASGRDRGRPDTQYF
CDR3nt: TGTGCCAGCGGGCGGGACAGGGGACGACCAGATACGCAGTATTTT

abundance: -
d_gene: TRBD1
v_gene: TRBV6-2/TRBV6-3
j_gene: TRBJ2-3
CDR3aa: CASSWDRTWANTQYF
CDR3nt: TGTGCCAGCAGTTGGGACAGGACTTGGGCGAATACGCAGTATTTT

abundance: -
d_gene: -
v_gene: TRBV7-9
j_gene: TRBJ1-3
CDR3aa: CASSSDISGNTIYF
CDR3nt: TGTGCCAGCAGCTCGGACATCTCTGGAAACACCATATATTTT